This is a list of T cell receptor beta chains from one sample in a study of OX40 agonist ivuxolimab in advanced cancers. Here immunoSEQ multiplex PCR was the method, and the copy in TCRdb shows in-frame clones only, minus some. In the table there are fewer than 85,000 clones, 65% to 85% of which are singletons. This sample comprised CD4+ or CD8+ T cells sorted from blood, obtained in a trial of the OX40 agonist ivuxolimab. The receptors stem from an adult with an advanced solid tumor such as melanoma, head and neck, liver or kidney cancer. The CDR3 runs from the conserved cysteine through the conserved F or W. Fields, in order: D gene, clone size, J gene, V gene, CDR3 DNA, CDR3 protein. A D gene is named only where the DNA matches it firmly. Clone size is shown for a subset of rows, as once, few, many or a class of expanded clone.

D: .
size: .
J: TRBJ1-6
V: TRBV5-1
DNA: TGCGCCAGCAGCTTGGACGGCAGCCTTTCACCCCTCCACTTT
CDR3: CASSLDGSLSPLHF

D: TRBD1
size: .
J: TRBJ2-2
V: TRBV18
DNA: TGTGCCAGCTCACTAGGACAGGTTTCCACCGGGGAGCTGTTTTTT
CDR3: CASSLGQVSTGELFF

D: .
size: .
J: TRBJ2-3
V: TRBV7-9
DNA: TGTGCCAGCAGCTACAGCGGGGATACGCAGTATTTT
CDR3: CASSYSGDTQYF

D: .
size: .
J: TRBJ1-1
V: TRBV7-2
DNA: TGTGCCAGCAGCTTAGATGCGGTGTTGAACACTGAAGCTTTCTTT
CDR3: CASSLDAVLNTEAFF

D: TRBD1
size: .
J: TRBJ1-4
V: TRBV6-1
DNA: TGTGCCAGCAGTGAAAGGGCAGGGGGTCTAACTAATGAAAAACTGTTTTTT
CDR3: CASSERAGGLTNEKLFF

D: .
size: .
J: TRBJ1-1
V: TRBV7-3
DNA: TGTGCCAGCAGCTTAACGTGGAGGACTGAAGCTTTCTTT
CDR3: CASSLTWRTEAFF

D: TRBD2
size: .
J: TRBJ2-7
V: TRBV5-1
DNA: TGCGCCAGCAGCCCGGGACTAGCGGGAGTTCTATACGAGCAGTACTTC
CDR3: CASSPGLAGVLYEQYF

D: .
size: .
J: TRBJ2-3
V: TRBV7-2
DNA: TGTGCCAGCAGCTTAGCCCACGGAGCGACACCTAGCACAGATACGCAGTATTTT
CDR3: CASSLAHGATPSTDTQYF

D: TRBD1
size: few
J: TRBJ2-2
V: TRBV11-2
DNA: TGTGCCAGCAGCCCAGGCCTTTGGGACAGGGCCACCGGGGAGCTGTTTTTT
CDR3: CASSPGLWDRATGELFF

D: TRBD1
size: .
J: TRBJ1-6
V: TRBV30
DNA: TGTGCCTGGAGTTCCGGGACAGGGGTAAATTCACCCCTCCACTTT
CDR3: CAWSSGTGVNSPLHF

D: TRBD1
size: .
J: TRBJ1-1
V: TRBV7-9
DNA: TGTGCCAGCAGCTTAGGGGGACAGGGCCGGTTCACTGAAGCTTTCTTT
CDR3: CASSLGGQGRFTEAFF

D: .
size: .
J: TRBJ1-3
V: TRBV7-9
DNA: TGTGCCAGCAGCTCCGACCGCCCTGGAAACACCATATATTTT
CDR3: CASSSDRPGNTIYF

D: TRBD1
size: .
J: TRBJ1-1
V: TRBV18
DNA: TGTGCCAGCTCACGGAGTTTGTTCGGCCAGGGGGACACTGAAGCTTTCTTT
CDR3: CASSRSLFGQGDTEAFF

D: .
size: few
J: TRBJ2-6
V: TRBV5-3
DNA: TGTGCCAGACGACCCCAGGGTGAACAAAGTCGGGCCAACGTCCTGACTTTC
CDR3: CARRPQGEQSRANVLTF

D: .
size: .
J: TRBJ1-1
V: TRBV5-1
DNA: TGCGCCAGCAGCTTGTCCGGGGGGATGGACACTGAAGCTTTCTTT
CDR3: CASSLSGGMDTEAFF

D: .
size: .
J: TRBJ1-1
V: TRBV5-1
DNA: TGCGCCAGTTCAGAGGGTGACACTGAAGCTTTCTTT
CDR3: CASSEGDTEAFF

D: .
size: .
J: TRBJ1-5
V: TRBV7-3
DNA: TGTGCCAGCCCAAACCTGGGGTTCGGAGGGGCAATTGCGGAGGGCAATCAGCCCCAGCATTTT
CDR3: CASPNLGFGGAIAEGNQPQHF

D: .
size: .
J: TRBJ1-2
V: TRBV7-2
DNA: TGTGCCAGCAGCTTAGGGTCCCGGCAGGGGAGCTATGGCTACACCTTC
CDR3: CASSLGSRQGSYGYTF

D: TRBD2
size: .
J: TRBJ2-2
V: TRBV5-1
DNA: TGCGCCAGCAGCTTGACGACTAGCGGGAAAAACACCGGGGAGCTGTTTTTT
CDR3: CASSLTTSGKNTGELFF

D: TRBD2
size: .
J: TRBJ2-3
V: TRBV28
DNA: TGTGCCAGCAGCTGGACTAGCGGCACAGATACGCAGTATTTT
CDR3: CASSWTSGTDTQYF

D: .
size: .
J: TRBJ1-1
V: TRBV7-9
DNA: TGCGCCAGCAGCTTATTGGCAGGGGATGGTGAAGCTTTCTTT
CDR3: CASSLLAGDGEAFF

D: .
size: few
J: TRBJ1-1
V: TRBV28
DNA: TGTGCCAGCAGTGTAAGGACAGAGAACACTGAAGCTTTCTTT
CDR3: CASSVRTENTEAFF

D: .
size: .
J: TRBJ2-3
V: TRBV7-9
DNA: TGTGCCAGCAGCCCATTGAAAGTGACAGATACGCAGTATTTT
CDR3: CASSPLKVTDTQYF

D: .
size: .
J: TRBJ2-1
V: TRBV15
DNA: TGTGCCACCAGCAGAGATTATAACCATGAGCAGTTCTTC
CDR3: CATSRDYNHEQFF

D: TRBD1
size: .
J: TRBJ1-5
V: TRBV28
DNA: TGTGCCAGCGGGACCCCCTTTGGGACAGGGAACAATCAGCCCCAGCATTTT
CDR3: CASGTPFGTGNNQPQHF

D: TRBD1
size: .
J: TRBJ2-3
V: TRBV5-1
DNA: TGCGCCAGCAGCTTTGGGACAGAAGTGGATACGCAGTATTTT
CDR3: CASSFGTEVDTQYF

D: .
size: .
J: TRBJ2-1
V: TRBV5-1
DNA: TGCGCCAGCAGCTCGGGGGCCGGGCTCTCCTACAATGAGCAGTTCTTC
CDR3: CASSSGAGLSYNEQFF

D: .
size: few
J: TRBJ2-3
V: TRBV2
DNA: TGTGCCACCCAGACCGAATTCAGCACAGATACGCAGTATTTT
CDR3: CATQTEFSTDTQYF

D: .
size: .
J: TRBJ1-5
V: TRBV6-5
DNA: TGTGCCAGCAGCCATCGCCCCAACAATCAGCCCCAGCATTTT
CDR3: CASSHRPNNQPQHF

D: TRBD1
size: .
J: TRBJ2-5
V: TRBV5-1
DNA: TGCGCCAGCAGCATAGGCGCAGGGGGCGCGGGAGAGACCCAGTACTTC
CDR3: CASSIGAGGAGETQYF

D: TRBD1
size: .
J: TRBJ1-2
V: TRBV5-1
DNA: TGCGCCAGCAGCTCGACAGGGCCCTACTATGGCTACACCTTC
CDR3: CASSSTGPYYGYTF

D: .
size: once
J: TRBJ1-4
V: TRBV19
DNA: TGTGCCAGTAGTATACAGCATGGGTTTGGTGAAAAACTGTTTTTT
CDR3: CASSIQHGFGEKLFF

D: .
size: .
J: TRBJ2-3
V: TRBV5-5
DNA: TGTGCCAGCAGCTTTCAGCGGATCACAGATACGCAGTATTTT
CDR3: CASSFQRITDTQYF

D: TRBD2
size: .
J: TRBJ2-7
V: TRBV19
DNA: TGTGCCAGTAGTTCAGGGACTAGCGGGATATTCTACGAGCAGTACTTC
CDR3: CASSSGTSGIFYEQYF

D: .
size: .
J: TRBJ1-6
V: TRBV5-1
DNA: TGCGCCAGCAGCCCGGAGGGTAATTCACCCCTCCACTTT
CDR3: CASSPEGNSPLHF

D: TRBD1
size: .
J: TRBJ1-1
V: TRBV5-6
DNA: TGTGCCAGCAGCCCGGGGACAGCCCTTGAAGCTTTCTTT
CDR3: CASSPGTALEAFF

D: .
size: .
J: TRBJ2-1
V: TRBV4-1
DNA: TGCGCCAGCAGCCAAGTAGGATCCTACAATGAGCAGTTCTTC
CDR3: CASSQVGSYNEQFF

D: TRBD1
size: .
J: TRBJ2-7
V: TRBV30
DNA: TGTGCCTGGAGTCCTGGGACAGGTCTATCCGAGCAGTACTTC
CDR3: CAWSPGTGLSEQYF

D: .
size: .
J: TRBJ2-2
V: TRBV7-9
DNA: TGTGCCAGCAGCTCCCAGTCAAACACCGGGGAGCTGTTTTTT
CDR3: CASSSQSNTGELFF

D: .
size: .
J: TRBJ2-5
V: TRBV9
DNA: TGTGCCAGCAGCGTAGACTTAGGGACTGAGACCCAGTACTTC
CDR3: CASSVDLGTETQYF

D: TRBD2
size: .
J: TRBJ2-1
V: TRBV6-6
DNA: TGTGCCAGCAGTCGCGACGGGGGGGCCTATGAGCAGTTCTTC
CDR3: CASSRDGGAYEQFF

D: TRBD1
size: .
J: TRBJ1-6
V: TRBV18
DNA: TGTGCCAGCTCCCCCAGGGGGGGGATGAATTCACCCCTCCACTTT
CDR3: CASSPRGGMNSPLHF

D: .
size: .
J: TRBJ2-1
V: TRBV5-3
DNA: TGTGCCAGAAGCTTGATACGGTTCAGCGACAATGAGCAGTTCTTC
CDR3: CARSLIRFSDNEQFF

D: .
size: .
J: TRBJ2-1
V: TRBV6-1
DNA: TGTGCCAGCAGTGAATTGGGACTCGTTTACAATGAGCAGTTCTTC
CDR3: CASSELGLVYNEQFF

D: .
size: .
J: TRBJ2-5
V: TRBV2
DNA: TGTGCCAGCAGTGGGTTTACTAGTACTAGAGAGACCCAGTACTTC
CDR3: CASSGFTSTRETQYF

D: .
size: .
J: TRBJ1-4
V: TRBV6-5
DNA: TGTGCCAGCAGTTACATCGGCAGGCCGGGGGAAAAACTGTTTTTT
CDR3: CASSYIGRPGEKLFF

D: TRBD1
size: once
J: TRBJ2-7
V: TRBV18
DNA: TGTGCCAGCTCACCTCCAGGGGGCTCGGACGAGCAGTACTTC
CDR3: CASSPPGGSDEQYF

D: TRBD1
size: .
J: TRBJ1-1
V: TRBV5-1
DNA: TGCGCCAGCAGCCCCCGGGACAGGGGGACTGAAGCTTTCTTT
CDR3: CASSPRDRGTEAFF

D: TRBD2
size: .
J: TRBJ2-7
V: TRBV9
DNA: TGTGCCAGCAGCGTAGGGTCGGGGGGCTACGAGCAGTACTTC
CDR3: CASSVGSGGYEQYF

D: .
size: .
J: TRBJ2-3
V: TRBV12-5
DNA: TGTGCTAGTGGTCCCTGGGATACGCAGTATTTT
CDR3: CASGPWDTQYF

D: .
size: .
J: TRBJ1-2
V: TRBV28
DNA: TGTGGGACCCGGGCTTCCCCAGACTATGGCTACACCTTC
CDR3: CGTRASPDYGYTF

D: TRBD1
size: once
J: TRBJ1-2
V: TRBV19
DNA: TGTGCCAGTAGTATATTGGTGGCAGGGGGGGACGCCTATGGCTACACCTTC
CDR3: CASSILVAGGDAYGYTF

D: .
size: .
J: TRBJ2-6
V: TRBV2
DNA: TGTGCCAGCAGGAGGGACAACGTCCTGACTTTC
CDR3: CASRRDNVLTF